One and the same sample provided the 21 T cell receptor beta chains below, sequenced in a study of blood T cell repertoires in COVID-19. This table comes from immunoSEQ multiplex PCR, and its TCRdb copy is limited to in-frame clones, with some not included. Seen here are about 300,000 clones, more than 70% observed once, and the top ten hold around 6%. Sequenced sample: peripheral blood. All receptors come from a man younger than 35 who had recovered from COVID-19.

The DNA for the CDR3 is TGTGCCAGCAGCCCCAATCTGGGCACGTATGGCTACACCTTC. This translates into CASSPNLGTYGYTF. The rearrangement joins TRBV7-2 to TRBJ1-2, with D hard to call. The CDR3 extends over 14 amino acids. Germline V CDR1 and CDR2: SGHTA, FQGNSA. V was shortened by 5 bases and J by 5 bases, with 15 bases between the two germline ends.

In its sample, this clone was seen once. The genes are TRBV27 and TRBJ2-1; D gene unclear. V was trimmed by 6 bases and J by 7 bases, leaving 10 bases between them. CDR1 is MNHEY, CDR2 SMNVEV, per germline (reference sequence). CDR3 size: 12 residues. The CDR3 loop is CASRVQQNEQFF. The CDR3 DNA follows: TGTGCCAGCAGGGTACAGCAAAATGAGCAGTTCTTC.

The CDR3 is CASRQSEDYGYTF. CDR3 coding DNA: TGTGCCAGCCGGCAGTCGGAGGACTATGGCTACACCTTC. The chain joins TRBV6-5 to TRBJ1-2; D is unresolved. Trimming cost V 8 bases and J 3 bases, with 13 bases left between them. The length of the CDR3 is 13 residues. Germline values: CDR1 MNHEY, CDR2 SVGAGI.

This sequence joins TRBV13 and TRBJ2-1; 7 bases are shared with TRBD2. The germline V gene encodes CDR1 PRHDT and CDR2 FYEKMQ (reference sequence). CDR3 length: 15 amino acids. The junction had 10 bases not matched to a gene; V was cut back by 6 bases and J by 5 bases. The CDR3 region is CASRVRGIRDNEQFF. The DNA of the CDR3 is TGTGCCAGCAGGGTGCGGGGGATACGGGACAATGAGCAGTTCTTC.

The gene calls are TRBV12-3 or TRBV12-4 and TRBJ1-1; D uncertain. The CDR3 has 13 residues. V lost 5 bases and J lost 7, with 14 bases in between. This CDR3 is CASSLPGTVEAFF. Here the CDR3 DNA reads TGTGCCAGCAGTCTCCCGGGAACAGTTGAAGCTTTCTTT.

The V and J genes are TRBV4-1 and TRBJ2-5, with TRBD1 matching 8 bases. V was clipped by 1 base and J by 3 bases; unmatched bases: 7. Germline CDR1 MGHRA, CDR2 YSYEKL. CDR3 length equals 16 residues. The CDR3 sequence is CASSQAEQGGEETQYF. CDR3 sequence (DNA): TGCGCCAGCAGCCAAGCCGAACAGGGGGGAGAAGAGACCCAGTACTTC.

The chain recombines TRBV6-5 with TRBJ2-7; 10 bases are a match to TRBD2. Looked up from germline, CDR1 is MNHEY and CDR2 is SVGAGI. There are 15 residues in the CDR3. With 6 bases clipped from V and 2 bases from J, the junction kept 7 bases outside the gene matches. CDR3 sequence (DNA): TGTGCCAGCAGAAACACCGGGACTAGCGCCTACGAGCAGTACTTC. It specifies CASRNTGTSAYEQYF.

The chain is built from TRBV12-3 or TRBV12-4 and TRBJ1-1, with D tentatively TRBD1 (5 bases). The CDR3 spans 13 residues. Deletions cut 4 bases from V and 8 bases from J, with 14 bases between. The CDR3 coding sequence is TGTGCCAGCAGTTCCCGTCAGGGAACCGAAGCTTTCTTT. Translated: CASSSRQGTEAFF.

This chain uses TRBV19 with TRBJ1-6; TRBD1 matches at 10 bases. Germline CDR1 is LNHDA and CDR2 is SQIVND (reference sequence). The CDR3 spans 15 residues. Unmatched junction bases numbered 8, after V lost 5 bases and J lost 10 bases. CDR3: CASSSPGTGESPLHF. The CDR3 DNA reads TGTGCCAGTAGTTCCCCCGGGACAGGGGAATCACCCCTCCACTTT.

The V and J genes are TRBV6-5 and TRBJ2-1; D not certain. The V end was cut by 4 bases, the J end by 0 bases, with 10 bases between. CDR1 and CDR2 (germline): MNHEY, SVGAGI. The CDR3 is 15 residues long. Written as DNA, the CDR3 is TGTGCCAGCAGTTCCCCCCTTAGCTCCTACAATGAGCAGTTCTTC. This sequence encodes CASSSPLSSYNEQFF.

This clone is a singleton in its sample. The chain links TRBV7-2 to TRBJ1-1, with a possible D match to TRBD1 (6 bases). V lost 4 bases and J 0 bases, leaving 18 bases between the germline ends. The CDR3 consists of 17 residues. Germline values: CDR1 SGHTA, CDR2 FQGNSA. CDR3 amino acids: CASSSLYGQTMNTEAFF. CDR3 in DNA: TGTGCCAGCAGCTCCCTATACGGACAGACAATGAACACTGAAGCTTTCTTT.

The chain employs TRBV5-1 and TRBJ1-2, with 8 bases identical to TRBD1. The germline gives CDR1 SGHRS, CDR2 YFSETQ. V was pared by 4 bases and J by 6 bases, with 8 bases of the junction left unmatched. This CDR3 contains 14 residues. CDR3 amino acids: CASSTGQGRDGYTF. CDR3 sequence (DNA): TGCGCCAGCAGCACTGGACAGGGACGAGATGGCTACACCTTC.

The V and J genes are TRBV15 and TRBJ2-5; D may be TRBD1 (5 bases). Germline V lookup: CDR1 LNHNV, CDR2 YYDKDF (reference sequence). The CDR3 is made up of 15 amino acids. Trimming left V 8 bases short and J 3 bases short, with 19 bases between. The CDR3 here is CATLIRVELEETQYF. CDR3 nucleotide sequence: TGTGCCACCTTAATCAGGGTCGAGTTGGAAGAGACCCAGTACTTC.

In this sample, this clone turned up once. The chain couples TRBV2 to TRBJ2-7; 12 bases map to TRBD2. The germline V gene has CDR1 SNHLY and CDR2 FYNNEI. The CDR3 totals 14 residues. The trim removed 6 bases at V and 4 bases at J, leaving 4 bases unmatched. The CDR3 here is CASSWTSGKYEQYF. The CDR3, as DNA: TGTGCCAGCAGCTGGACTAGCGGGAAATACGAGCAGTACTTC.

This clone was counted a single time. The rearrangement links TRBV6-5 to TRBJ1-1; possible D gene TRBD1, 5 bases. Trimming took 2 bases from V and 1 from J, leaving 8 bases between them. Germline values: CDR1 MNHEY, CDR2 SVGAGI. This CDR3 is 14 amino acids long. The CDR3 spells CASSYMTANTEAFF. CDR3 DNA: TGTGCCAGCAGTTACATGACAGCGAACACTGAAGCTTTCTTT.

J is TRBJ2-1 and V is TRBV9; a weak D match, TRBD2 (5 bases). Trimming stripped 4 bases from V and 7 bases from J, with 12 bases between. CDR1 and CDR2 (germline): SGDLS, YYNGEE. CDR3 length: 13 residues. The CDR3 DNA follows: TGTGCCAGCAGCTTCCTTCGGGGAAATGAGCAGTTCTTC. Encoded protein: CASSFLRGNEQFF.

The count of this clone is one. CDR3 bases: TGTGCCAGCAGCTTATGGGCGGGGATCAACAATGAGCAGTTCTTC. Its translation: CASSLWAGINNEQFF. This chain connects TRBV7-3 to TRBJ2-1; D is perhaps TRBD2 (6 bases). The CDR3 consists of 15 residues. Germline V gene sequence: CDR1 SGHTA, CDR2 FQGTGA. V gave up 2 bases and J gave up 5 bases, with 13 bases separating them.

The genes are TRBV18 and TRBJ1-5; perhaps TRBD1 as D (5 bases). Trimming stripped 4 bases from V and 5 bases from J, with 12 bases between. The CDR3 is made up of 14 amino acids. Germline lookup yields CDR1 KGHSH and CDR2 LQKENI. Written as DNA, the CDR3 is TGTGCCAGCTCACAGGGGATGGAGTATCAGCCCCAGCATTTT. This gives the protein CASSQGMEYQPQHF.

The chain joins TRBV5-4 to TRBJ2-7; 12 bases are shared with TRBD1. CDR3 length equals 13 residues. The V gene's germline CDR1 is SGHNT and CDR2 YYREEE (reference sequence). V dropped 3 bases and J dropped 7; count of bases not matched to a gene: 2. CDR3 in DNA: TGTGCCAGCAGCTGGGACAGGGGGCGGGAGCAGTACTTC. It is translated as CASSWDRGREQYF.

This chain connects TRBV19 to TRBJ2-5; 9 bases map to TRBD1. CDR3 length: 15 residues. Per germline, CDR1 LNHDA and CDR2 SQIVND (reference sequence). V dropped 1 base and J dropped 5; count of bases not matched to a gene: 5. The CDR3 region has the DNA TGTGCCAGTAGTATAGGTGGGACAGGGTCCGAGACCCAGTACTTC. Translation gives CASSIGGTGSETQYF.

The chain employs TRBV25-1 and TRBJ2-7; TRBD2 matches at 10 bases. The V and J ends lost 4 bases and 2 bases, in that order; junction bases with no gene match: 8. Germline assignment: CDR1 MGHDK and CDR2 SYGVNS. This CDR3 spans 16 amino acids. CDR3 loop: CASSAAGTSAAYEQYF. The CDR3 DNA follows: TGTGCCAGCAGTGCTGCCGGGACTAGCGCGGCCTACGAGCAGTACTTC.